Listed here are 6 T cell receptor beta chains from one sample, sequenced in a study of response to subunit inactivated influenza vaccine. MiXCR was run by TCRdb on the RT-PCR reads, yielding one entry per CDR3 protein. This sample has about 570,000 distinct CDR3 sequences; 10% to 15% occur once, and the top ten carry approximately 10%. This specimen was PBMCs from blood, taken on the day of vaccination. The receptor set was obtained from a man aged 45 to 65 who received an inactivated influenza vaccine.

There are a few counts of this clonotype. V is TRBV2 and J is TRBJ2-6; D is unresolved. This CDR3 spans 15 amino acids. Germline V gene lookup returns CDR1 SNHLY and CDR2 FYNNEI. Trimming cost V 2 bases and J 1 base, with 6 bases left between them. CDR3 region: CASSEQGSGANVLTF. In DNA, the CDR3 is TGTGCCAGCAGTGAACAAGGGTCTGGGGCCAACGTCCTGACTTTC.

This clonotype was observed a handful of times. The rearrangement uses TRBV6-2 or TRBV6-3 and TRBJ1-5; the match to TRBD1 covers 12 bases. Germline lookup yields CDR1 MNHEY and CDR2 SVGEGT. The CDR3 is 15 amino acids. V lost 6 bases and J lost 6; bases outside the gene matches: 6. The CDR3 region has the DNA TGTGCCAGCAGCCTGGGACAGGGGGCCGTTCAGCCCCAGCATTTT. It encodes CASSLGQGAVQPQHF.

This clonotype showed up many times. V gene TRBV11-2 combines with J gene TRBJ2-5; TRBD1 agrees at 7 bases. V dropped 3 bases and J dropped 5; count of bases not matched to a gene: 3. Germline CDR1 is SGHAT and CDR2 is FQNNGV. The CDR3 is 13 amino acids. This CDR3 reads CASSLGQRETQYF. CDR3 coding DNA: TGTGCCAGCAGCTTGGGACAGCGGGAGACCCAGTACTTC.

The rearrangement links TRBV18 to TRBJ2-7, with 10 positions matching TRBD1. The CDR3 length is 14 residues. In germline, CDR1 is KGHSH, CDR2 LQKENI. The ends lost 4 bases at V and 6 bases at J; junction bases unmatched: 6. This CDR3 reads CASSQGDRGTEQYF. CDR3 in DNA: TGTGCCAGCTCACAAGGGGACAGGGGAACCGAGCAGTACTTC.

This clonotype occurred many times. The V gene is TRBV27, the J gene TRBJ2-7; 12 bases line up with TRBD2. Germline CDR1 MNHEY, CDR2 SMNVEV (reference sequence). The CDR3 extends over 18 amino acids. V was clipped by 0 bases and J by 1 base; unmatched bases: 7. The CDR3 protein is CASSLSLLAGGRSYEQYF. The DNA of the CDR3 is TGTGCCAGCAGTTTATCGTTACTAGCGGGAGGCCGATCCTACGAGCAGTACTTC.

There are a few counts of this clonotype. The chain has TRBV5-1 and TRBJ2-7, with D possibly called TRBD1 or TRBD2 (6 bases each). Germline V gene lookup returns CDR1 SGHRS and CDR2 YFSETQ. The CDR3 totals 15 residues. V shed 4 bases and J shed 5 bases, with 19 bases lying between them. CDR3 bases: TGCGCCAGCAGCCCAATCGGTGGGGGGCATAACGAGCAGTACTTC. This codes for CASSPIGGGHNEQYF.